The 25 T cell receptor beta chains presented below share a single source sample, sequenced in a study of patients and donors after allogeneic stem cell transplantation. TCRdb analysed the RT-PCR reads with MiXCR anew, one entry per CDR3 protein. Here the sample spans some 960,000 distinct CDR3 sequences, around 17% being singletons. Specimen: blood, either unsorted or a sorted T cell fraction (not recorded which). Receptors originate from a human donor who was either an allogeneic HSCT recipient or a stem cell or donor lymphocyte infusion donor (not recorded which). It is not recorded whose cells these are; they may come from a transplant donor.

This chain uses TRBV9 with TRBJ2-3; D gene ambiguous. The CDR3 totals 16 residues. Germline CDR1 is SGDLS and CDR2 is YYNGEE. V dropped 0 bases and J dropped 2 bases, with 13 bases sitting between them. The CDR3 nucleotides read TGTGCCAGCAGCGTAGACGGTGCCCTGGCCACAGATACGCAGTATTTT. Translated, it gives CASSVDGALATDTQYF.

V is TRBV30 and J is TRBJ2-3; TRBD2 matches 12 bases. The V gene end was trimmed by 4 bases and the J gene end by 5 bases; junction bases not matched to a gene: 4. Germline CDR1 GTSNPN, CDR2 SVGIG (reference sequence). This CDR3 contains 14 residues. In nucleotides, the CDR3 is TGTGCCTGGACTAGCGGGGGGGCTGTAGATACGCAGTATTTT. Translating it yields CAWTSGGAVDTQYF.

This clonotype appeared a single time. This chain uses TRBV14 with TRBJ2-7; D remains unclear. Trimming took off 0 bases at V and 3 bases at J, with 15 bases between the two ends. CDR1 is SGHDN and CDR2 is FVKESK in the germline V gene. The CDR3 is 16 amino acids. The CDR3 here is CASSQDPWAAHYEQYF. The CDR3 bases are TGTGCCAGCAGCCAAGACCCCTGGGCTGCCCACTACGAGCAGTACTTC.

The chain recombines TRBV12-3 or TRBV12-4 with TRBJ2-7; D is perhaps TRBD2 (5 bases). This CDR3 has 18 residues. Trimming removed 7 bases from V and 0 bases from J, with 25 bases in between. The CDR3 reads CASTLGLRSAQSSYEQYF. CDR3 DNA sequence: TGTGCCAGCACCTTGGGCCTGCGTAGCGCCCAAAGCTCCTACGAGCAGTACTTC.

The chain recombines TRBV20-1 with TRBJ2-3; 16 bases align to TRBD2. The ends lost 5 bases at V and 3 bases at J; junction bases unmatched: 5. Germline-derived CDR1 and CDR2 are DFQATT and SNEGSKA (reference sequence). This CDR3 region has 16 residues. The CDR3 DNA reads TGCAGTGCTGGGACTAGCGGGGGGGCCGGGACAGATACGCAGTATTTT. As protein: CSAGTSGGAGTDTQYF.

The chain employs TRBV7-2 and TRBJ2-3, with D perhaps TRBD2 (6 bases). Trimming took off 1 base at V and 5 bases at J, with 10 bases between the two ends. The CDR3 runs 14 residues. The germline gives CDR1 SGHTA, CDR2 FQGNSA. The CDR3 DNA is TGTGCCAGCAGCTTAGTAGCGGATGGAGATACGCAGTATTTT. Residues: CASSLVADGDTQYF.

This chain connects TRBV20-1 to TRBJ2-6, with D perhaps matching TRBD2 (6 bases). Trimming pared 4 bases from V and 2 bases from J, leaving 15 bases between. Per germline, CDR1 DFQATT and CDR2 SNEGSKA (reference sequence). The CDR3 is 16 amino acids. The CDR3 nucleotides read TGCAGTGCTACCGGGACTCTGATTGCTGGGGCCAACGTCCTGACTTTC. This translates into CSATGTLIAGANVLTF.

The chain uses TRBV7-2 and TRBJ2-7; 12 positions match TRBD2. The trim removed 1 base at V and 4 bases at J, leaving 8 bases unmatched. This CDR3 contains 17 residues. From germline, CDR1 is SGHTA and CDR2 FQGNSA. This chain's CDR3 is CASSLVPSGGARYEQYF. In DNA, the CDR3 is TGTGCCAGCAGCTTAGTCCCTAGCGGGGGGGCTAGGTACGAGCAGTACTTC.

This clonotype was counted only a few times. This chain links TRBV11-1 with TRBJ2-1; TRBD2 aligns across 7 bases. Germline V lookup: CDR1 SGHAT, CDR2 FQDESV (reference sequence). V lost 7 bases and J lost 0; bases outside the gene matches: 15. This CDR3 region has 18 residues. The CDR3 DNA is TGTGCCAGCACCGGACTGGGGGGGACTAAATCCTCCTACAATGAGCAGTTCTTC. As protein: CASTGLGGTKSSYNEQFF. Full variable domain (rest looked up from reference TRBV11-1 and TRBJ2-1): EAEVAQSPRYKITEKSQAVAFWCDPISGHATLYWYRQILGQGPELLVQFQDESVVDDSQLPKDRFSAERLKGVDSTLKIQPAELGDSAMYLCASTGLGGTKSSYNEQFFGPGTRLTVL.

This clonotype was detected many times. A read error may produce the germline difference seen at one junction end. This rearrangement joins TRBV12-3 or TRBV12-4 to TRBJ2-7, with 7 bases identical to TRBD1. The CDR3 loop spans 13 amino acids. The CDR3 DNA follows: TGTGCCAGCAGTTTCGAGGTCGGGACAGCCCTCAACTTC. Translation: CASSFEVGTALNF.

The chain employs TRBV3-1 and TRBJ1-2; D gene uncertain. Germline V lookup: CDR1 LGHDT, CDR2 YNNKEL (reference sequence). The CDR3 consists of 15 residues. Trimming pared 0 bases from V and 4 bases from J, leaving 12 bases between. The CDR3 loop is CASSQDSVGGYGYTF. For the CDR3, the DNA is TGTGCCAGCAGCCAAGATAGTGTCGGAGGCTATGGCTACACCTTC.

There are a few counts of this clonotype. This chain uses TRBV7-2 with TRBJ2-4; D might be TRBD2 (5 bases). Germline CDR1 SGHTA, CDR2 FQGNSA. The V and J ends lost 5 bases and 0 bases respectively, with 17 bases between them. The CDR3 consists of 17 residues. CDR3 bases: TGTGCCAGCAGCCACCCTCGCGGGTCTCTAGCCAAAAACATTCAGTACTTC. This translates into CASSHPRGSLAKNIQYF.

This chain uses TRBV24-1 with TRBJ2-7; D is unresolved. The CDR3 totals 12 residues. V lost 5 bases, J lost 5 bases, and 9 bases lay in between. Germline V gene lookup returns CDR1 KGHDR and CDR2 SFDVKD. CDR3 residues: CATSVGTHEQYF. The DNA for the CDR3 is TGTGCCACCAGTGTCGGAACCCACGAGCAGTACTTC.

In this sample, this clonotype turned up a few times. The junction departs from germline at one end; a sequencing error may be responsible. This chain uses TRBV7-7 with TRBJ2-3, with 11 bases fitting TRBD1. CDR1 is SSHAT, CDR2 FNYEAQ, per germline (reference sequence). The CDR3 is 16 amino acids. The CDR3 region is CASSLGQDRGLWPQYF. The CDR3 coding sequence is TGTGCTAGCAGCTTAGGTCAGGACAGGGGGCTCTGGCCCCAGTATTTT.

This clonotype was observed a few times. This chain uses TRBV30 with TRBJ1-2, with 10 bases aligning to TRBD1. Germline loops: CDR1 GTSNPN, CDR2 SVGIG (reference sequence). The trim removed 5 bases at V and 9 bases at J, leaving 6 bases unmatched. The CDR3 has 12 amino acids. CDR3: CAWPRTGGSYTF. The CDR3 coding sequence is TGTGCCTGGCCCCGGACAGGGGGGAGCTACACCTTC.

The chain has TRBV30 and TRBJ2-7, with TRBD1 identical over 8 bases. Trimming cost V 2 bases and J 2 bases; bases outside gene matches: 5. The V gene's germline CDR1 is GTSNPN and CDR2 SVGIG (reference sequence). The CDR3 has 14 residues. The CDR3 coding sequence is TGTGCCTGGAGTACCGGACAGGGAGCCTACGAGCAGTACTTC. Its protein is CAWSTGQGAYEQYF.

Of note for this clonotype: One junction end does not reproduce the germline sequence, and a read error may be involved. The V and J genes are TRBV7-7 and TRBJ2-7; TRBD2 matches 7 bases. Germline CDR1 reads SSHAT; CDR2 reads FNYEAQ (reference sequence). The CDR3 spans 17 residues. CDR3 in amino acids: CASSPYGGGGGTYEQYF. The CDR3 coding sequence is TGTGCTAGCAGCCCCTACGGGGGTGGGGGGGGGACCTACGAGCAGTACTTC.

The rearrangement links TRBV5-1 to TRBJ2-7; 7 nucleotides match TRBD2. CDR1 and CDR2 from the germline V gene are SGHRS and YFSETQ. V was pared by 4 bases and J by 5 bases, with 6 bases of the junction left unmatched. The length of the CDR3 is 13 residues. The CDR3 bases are TGCGCCAGCAGCACCCCCGGGACTAACGAGCAGTACTTC. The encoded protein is CASSTPGTNEQYF.

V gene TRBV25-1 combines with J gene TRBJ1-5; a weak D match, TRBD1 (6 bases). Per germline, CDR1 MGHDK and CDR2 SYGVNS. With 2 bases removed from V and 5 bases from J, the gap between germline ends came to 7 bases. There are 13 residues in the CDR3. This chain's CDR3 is CASSEGGHQPQHF. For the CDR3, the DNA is TGTGCCAGCAGTGAAGGGGGGCATCAGCCCCAGCATTTT.

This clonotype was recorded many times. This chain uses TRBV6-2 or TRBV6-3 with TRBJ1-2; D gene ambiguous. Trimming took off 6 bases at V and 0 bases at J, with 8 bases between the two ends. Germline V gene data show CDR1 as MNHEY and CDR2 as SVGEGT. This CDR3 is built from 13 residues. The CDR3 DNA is TGTGCCAGCAGCCCTAGTACTAACTATGGCTACACCTTC. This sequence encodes CASSPSTNYGYTF.

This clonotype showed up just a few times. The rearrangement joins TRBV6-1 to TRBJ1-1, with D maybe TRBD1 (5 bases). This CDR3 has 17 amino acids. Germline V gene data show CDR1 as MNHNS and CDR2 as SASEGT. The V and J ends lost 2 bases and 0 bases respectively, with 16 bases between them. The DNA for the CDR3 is TGTGCCAGCAGTGAACGGGTTGGGGGTCCGGTGAACACTGAAGCTTTCTTT. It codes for CASSERVGGPVNTEAFF.

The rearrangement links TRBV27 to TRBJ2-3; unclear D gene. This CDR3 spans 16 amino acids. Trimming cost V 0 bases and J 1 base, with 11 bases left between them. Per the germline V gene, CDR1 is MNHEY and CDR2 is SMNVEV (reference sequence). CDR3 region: CASSLSPGLGTDTQYF. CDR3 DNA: TGTGCCAGCAGTTTATCTCCCGGTTTGGGCACAGATACGCAGTATTTT.

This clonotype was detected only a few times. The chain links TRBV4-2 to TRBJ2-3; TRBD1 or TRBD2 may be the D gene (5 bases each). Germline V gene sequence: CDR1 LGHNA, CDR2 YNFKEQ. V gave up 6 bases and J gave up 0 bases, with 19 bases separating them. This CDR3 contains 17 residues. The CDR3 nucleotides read TGTGCCAGCAGTCCCGGGGCCCGGAGTCCTAGCACAGATACGCAGTATTTT. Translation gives CASSPGARSPSTDTQYF.

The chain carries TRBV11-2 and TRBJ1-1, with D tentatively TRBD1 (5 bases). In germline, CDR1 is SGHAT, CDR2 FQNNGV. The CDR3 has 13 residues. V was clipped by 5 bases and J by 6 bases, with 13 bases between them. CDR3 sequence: CASSGGGLSEAFF. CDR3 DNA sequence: TGTGCCAGCAGCGGGGGTGGATTGTCTGAAGCTTTCTTT.

The CDR3 coding sequence is TGCAGTGCTAGAGTGGGGGGGAAGGGGTACACTGAAGCTTTCTTT. It specifies CSARVGGKGYTEAFF. This chain links TRBV20-1 with TRBJ1-1; TRBD1 is a possible D gene (5 bases). Trimming took 1 base from V and 3 from J, leaving 15 bases between them. In germline, CDR1 is DFQATT, CDR2 SNEGSKA (reference sequence). The CDR3 has 15 residues.